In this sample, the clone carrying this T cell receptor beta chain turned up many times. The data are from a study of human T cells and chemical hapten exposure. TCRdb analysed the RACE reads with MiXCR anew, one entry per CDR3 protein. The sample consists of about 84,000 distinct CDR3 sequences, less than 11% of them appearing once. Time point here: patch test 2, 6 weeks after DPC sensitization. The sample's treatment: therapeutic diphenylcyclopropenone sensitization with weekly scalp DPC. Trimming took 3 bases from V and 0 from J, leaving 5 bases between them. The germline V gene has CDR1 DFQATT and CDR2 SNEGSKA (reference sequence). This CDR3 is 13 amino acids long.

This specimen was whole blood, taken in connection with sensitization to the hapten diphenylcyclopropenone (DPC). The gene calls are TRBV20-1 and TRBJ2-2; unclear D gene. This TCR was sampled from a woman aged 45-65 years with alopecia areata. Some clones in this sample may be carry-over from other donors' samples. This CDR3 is CSASSSNTGELFF. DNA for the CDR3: TGCAGTGCTAGCAGCTCGAACACCGGGGAGCTGTTTTTT.